This TCR beta chain derives from a study of blood T cell repertoires in COVID-19. Everyone who took part was roughly 18 to 89 years old, and they came from about 23 US areas. The CDR3 has 15 residues. Trimming pared 0 bases from V and 5 bases from J, leaving 16 bases between. Germline V lookup: CDR1 SQVTM, CDR2 ANQGSEA. Libraries were prepared by immunoSEQ multiplex PCR; TCRdb keeps only in-frame clonotypes and omits some of them. The repertoire holds a few hundred thousand clones, with about four fifths as singletons. The gene calls are TRBV29-1 and TRBJ1-2; D remains ambiguous. The sample consisted of PBMCs or T cells enriched from blood (not recorded which). The TCR was taken from a woman aged 45 to 65 who had recovered from COVID-19. In DNA, the CDR3 is TGCAGCGTTGAAGATCTTTCACAGACACCTTATGGCTACACCTTC. Its protein is CSVEDLSQTPYGYTF. Full variable domain (remainder filled in from reference TRBV29-1 and TRBJ1-2): SAVISQKPSRDICQRGTSLTIQCQVDSQVTMMFWYRQQPGQSLTLIATANQGSEATYESGFVIDKFPISRPNLTFSTLTVSNMSPEDSSIYLCSVEDLSQTPYGYTFGSGTRLTVV.